A single sample is the source of the 4 T cell receptor beta chains below, sequenced in a study of blood T cell repertoires in COVID-19. This table comes from immunoSEQ multiplex PCR, and its TCRdb copy is limited to in-frame clones, with some not included. The sample has roughly 100,000 clones; 86% are singletons. Specimen: peripheral blood. All receptors come from a human donor in a cohort sampled during active COVID-19.

This sequence joins TRBV27 and TRBJ1-2; 7 bases align to TRBD1. This CDR3 is 12 amino acids long. The J segment lost 8 bases and the V segment lost 8 bases, leaving 8 bases of the junction unmatched. In germline, CDR1 is MNHEY, CDR2 SMNVEV (reference sequence). The CDR3 spells CASAPTGIGYTF. The CDR3 DNA sequence: TGTGCCAGCGCCCCGACAGGGATCGGCTACACCTTC.

The chain couples TRBV7-2 to TRBJ1-1; D is unclear. Germline V gene sequence: CDR1 SGHTA, CDR2 FQGNSA. Trimming shortened V by 0 bases and J by 6 bases, and 11 bases separated the two germline ends. This CDR3 comprises 14 residues. The CDR3 here is CASSLAATRSEAFF. The CDR3 nucleotides are TGTGCCAGCAGCTTAGCCGCAACACGCTCTGAAGCTTTCTTT.

The genes are TRBV5-4 and TRBJ1-4; 7 nucleotides match TRBD1. Germline V CDR1 and CDR2: SGHNT, YYREEE (reference sequence). The CDR3 totals 17 residues. Germline trimming cut 0 bases from V and 4 bases from J; bases unmatched to any gene: 9. The CDR3 bases are TGTGCCAGCAGCTTGGGAAGGGGGCCAGCCATTAATGAAAAACTGTTTTTT. Amino acids: CASSLGRGPAINEKLFF.

The chain has TRBV4-3 and TRBJ2-7; D possibly corresponds to TRBD1 (6 bases). This CDR3 is 15 amino acids long. V lost 0 bases, J lost 3 bases, and 12 bases lay in between. In germline, CDR1 is LGHNA, CDR2 YSLEER. CDR3 region: CASSQDPQGNYEQYF. CDR3 coding DNA: TGCGCCAGCAGCCAAGATCCGCAGGGGAACTACGAGCAGTACTTC.